Below, 23 T cell receptor beta chains from the same sample are listed, as sequenced in a study of T-cell reconstitution after alpha-beta-depleted transplantation in children. Unique molecular identifiers were incorporated when the TCRbeta library was constructed. From the PCR reads, TCRdb called clonotypes with MiXCR, one entry per CDR3 protein. Of under 300,000 distinct CDR3 sequences in the sample, roughly a tenth were seen once. This specimen consisted of PBMCs from the stem cell graft donor, obtained from the stem cell graft. The receptors shown here come from a human donor who donated a stem cell graft to a child with SCID.

This clonotype was recorded at least ten times. V and J are TRBV11-1 and TRBJ2-7, with TRBD1 matching over 7 bases. CDR1 and CDR2 from the germline V gene are SGHAT and FQDESV (reference sequence). The CDR3 spans 14 residues. Trimming took 1 base from V and 3 from J; bases not matched to a gene: 3. CDR3 in amino acids: CASSLVWDSYEQYF. The CDR3 nucleotides read TGTGCCAGCAGCTTAGTATGGGACAGCTACGAGCAGTACTTC.

In this sample, this clonotype turned up many times. The chain couples TRBV6-5 to TRBJ2-1; D call uncertain. This CDR3 spans 15 amino acids. Per the germline V gene, CDR1 is MNHEY and CDR2 is SVGAGI. The V and J ends lost 0 bases and 1 base respectively, with 7 bases between them. This chain's CDR3 is CASSYSEQSYNEQFF. The CDR3, as DNA: TGTGCCAGCAGTTACTCGGAACAGTCCTACAATGAGCAGTTCTTC.

There are many counts of this clonotype. The chain employs TRBV6-2 or TRBV6-3 and TRBJ2-1, with 10 bases fitting TRBD1. The CDR3 consists of 16 residues. V trimming: 5 bases; J trimming: 6 bases; junction bases outside the gene matches: 10. In germline, CDR1 is MNHEY, CDR2 SVGEGT. The CDR3 sequence is CASSRRQGARANEQFF. CDR3 DNA sequence: TGTGCCAGCAGTAGACGACAGGGGGCGCGGGCCAATGAGCAGTTCTTC.

This clonotype appeared many times. The chain has TRBV5-1 and TRBJ2-1; 7 nucleotides agree with TRBD1. Per germline, CDR1 SGHRS and CDR2 YFSETQ. Losses at the gene ends were 7 bases for V and 1 base for J; bases not matched to a gene: 2. This CDR3 comprises 13 residues. As DNA, the CDR3 is TGCGCCAGCCGACAGGGTTCCTACAATGAGCAGTTCTTC. Its protein product is CASRQGSYNEQFF.

Ten or more counts support this clonotype. V and J are TRBV12-3 or TRBV12-4 and TRBJ1-3; possible D gene TRBD1, 6 bases. Deletions cut 5 bases from V and 0 bases from J, with 17 bases between. The CDR3 length is 17 residues. The CDR3 spells CASSTRRQVNSGNTIYF. The CDR3 bases are TGTGCCAGCAGTACCCGACGACAGGTCAACTCTGGAAACACCATATATTTT.

The V and J genes are TRBV6-1 and TRBJ1-5, with TRBD1 as a possible D gene (6 bases). V was pared by 3 bases and J by 1 base, with 10 bases between. Germline V gives CDR1 MNHNS, CDR2 SASEGT. The CDR3 has 15 residues. DNA of the CDR3: TGTGCCAGCAGTGAGGGGGGCGGGAGCAATCAGCCCCAGCATTTT. It codes for CASSEGGGSNQPQHF.

This clonotype was seen many times. J is TRBJ1-2 and V is TRBV20-1; maybe TRBD1 (5 bases). V dropped 1 base and J dropped 5 bases, with 23 bases sitting between them. CDR3 length equals 17 residues. The germline V gene encodes CDR1 DFQATT and CDR2 SNEGSKA (reference sequence). The CDR3 spells CSARAPKGGHEGYGYTF. The CDR3 bases are TGCAGTGCTAGAGCCCCAAAGGGAGGACATGAGGGATATGGCTACACCTTC.

In its sample, this clonotype was seen many times. The rearrangement uses TRBV29-1 and TRBJ1-2, with 9 bases fitting TRBD1. Germline V gene data show CDR1 as SQVTM and CDR2 as ANQGSEA. Trimming at V came to 7 bases and at J to 4 bases, leaving 7 bases not matched to a gene. The CDR3 extends over 13 amino acids. Here the CDR3 DNA reads TGCAGCGCCCTCTTGGACAGGGGCTATGGCTACACCTTC. This encodes CSALLDRGYGYTF. The full variable domain, with the rest looked up from reference TRBV29-1 and TRBJ1-2, is SAVISQKPSRDICQRGTSLTIQCQVDSQVTMMFWYRQQPGQSLTLIATANQGSEATYESGFVIDKFPISRPNLTFSTLTVSNMSPEDSSIYLCSALLDRGYGYTFGSGTRLTVV.

There are many counts of this clonotype. The chain has TRBV5-5 and TRBJ2-7; possibly TRBD2 for D (5 bases). Trimming removed 4 bases from V and 0 bases from J, with 23 bases in between. This CDR3 region has 18 residues. The V gene's germline CDR1 is SGHKS and CDR2 YYEKEE (reference sequence). CDR3 bases: TGTGCCAGCAGCCGGATTTCTGGAGGAATCAAATCCTCCTACGAGCAGTACTTC. Translation: CASSRISGGIKSSYEQYF.

In its sample, this clonotype was seen a few times. The chain recombines TRBV5-1 with TRBJ1-1; D gene uncertain. The CDR3 runs to 13 residues. CDR1 SGHRS and CDR2 YFSETQ come from the germline V gene. Trimming removed 1 base at V and 4 bases at J, with 8 bases between. CDR3 bases: TGCGCCAGCAGCTTGTTGAACCCCACTGAAGCTTTCTTT. Encoded protein: CASSLLNPTEAFF.

This clonotype occurred many times. The chain links TRBV7-9 to TRBJ2-7; D possibly corresponds to TRBD1 (6 bases). Germline assignment: CDR1 SEHNR and CDR2 FQNEAQ (reference sequence). The germline V and J ends were trimmed by 1 base and 3 bases, with 7 bases remaining between them. The CDR3 runs to 13 residues. The CDR3 loop is CASSLGTVYEQYF. The CDR3 coding sequence is TGTGCCAGCAGCTTAGGGACAGTCTACGAGCAGTACTTC.

The chain carries TRBV20-1 and TRBJ1-1, with D unresolved. CDR1 and CDR2 (germline): DFQATT, SNEGSKA (reference sequence). The CDR3 length is 14 residues. The V gene lost 1 base and the J gene lost 0 bases, with 9 bases spanning the gap. The CDR3, as DNA: TGCAGTGCTAGAGGACACCCGATGAACACTGAAGCTTTCTTT. Translation: CSARGHPMNTEAFF.

In its sample, this clonotype was seen many times. V usage is TRBV7-6 and J usage is TRBJ2-7; possibly TRBD1 for D (6 bases). This CDR3 region has 15 residues. The V end lost 1 base, the J end lost 0 bases, and 10 bases lay between the germline ends. Germline V gene lookup returns CDR1 SGHVS and CDR2 FNYEAQ. DNA for the CDR3: TGTGCCAGCAGCTTAGGGACAGCAAGCTCCTACGAGCAGTACTTC. Encoded protein: CASSLGTASSYEQYF.

The V gene is TRBV9, the J gene TRBJ2-7; tentative D call: TRBD2 (7 bases). Germline CDR1 and CDR2: SGDLS and YYNGEE. The CDR3 has 15 amino acids. V lost 7 bases, J lost 4 bases, and 21 bases lay in between. The CDR3 bases are TGTGCCAGCTCAGAGGGGGGGGGGACTACTTACGAGCAGTACTTC. Protein: CASSEGGGTTYEQYF.

Many counts were recorded for this clonotype. V is TRBV20-1 and J is TRBJ2-5; possibly TRBD1 or TRBD2 for D (5 bases each). CDR3 length: 13 residues. Germline V gives CDR1 DFQATT, CDR2 SNEGSKA (reference sequence). Trimming took 6 bases from V and 3 from J, leaving 14 bases between them. The CDR3 bases are TGCAGTGCGAGGTGGGGGATTGAAGAGACCCAGTACTTC. Translating gives CSARWGIEETQYF.

This clonotype was found many times. J is TRBJ2-1 and V is TRBV5-1, with 7 bases lining up with TRBD2. V was clipped by 5 bases and J by 4 bases; unmatched bases: 12. The V gene's germline CDR1 is SGHRS and CDR2 YFSETQ. This CDR3 region has 16 residues. CDR3 loop: CASSFFGGEIYNEQFF. CDR3 DNA sequence: TGCGCCAGCAGTTTCTTTGGGGGGGAGATTTACAATGAGCAGTTCTTC.

This clonotype was counted ten times or more. V is TRBV5-1 and J is TRBJ1-1; 10 nucleotides agree with TRBD1. The CDR3 has 16 amino acids. CDR1 and CDR2 from the germline V gene are SGHRS and YFSETQ. The ends lost 4 bases at V and 5 bases at J; junction bases unmatched: 11. CDR3 bases: TGCGCCAGCAGCCAAGGAGACAGGGGGCGGTCGACTGAAGCTTTCTTT. It encodes CASSQGDRGRSTEAFF.

This clonotype occurred many times. The genes are TRBV24-1 and TRBJ2-5, with D possibly called TRBD1 or TRBD2 (6 bases each). This CDR3 has 14 amino acids. Deletions cut 3 bases from V and 4 bases from J, with 11 bases between. CDR1 KGHDR and CDR2 SFDVKD come from the germline V gene. CDR3 amino acids: CATSDPQGGETQYF. The CDR3 nucleotides are TGTGCCACCAGTGATCCACAGGGAGGAGAGACCCAGTACTTC.

This clonotype was counted a few times. A much larger clone lies one base from this, so it may be a read error. Written as DNA, the CDR3 is TGTGCCAGCAGCTGGACGACAGGGAACACTGAAGCTTTCTTT. This codes for CASSWTTGNTEAFF. The chain uses TRBV6-2 or TRBV6-3 and TRBJ1-1; D may be TRBD1 (6 bases). CDR3 length equals 14 residues. Per the germline V gene, CDR1 is MNHEY and CDR2 is SVGEGT. Trimming left V 6 bases short and J 1 base short, with 12 bases between.

A few counts support this clonotype. The V call is TRBV20-1, the J call TRBJ2-3, with D maybe TRBD2 (5 bases). CDR3 length: 14 residues. Trimming stripped 4 bases from V and 1 base from J, with 12 bases between. CDR1 is DFQATT, CDR2 SNEGSKA, per germline (reference sequence). CDR3 protein: CSATFGRGTDTQYF. The DNA of the CDR3 is TGCAGTGCTACGTTTGGGAGAGGCACAGATACGCAGTATTTT.

This clonotype was seen many times. This chain links TRBV18 with TRBJ2-3; 8 positions match TRBD1. CDR1 is KGHSH and CDR2 is LQKENI in the germline V gene. This CDR3 region has 16 residues. The trim removed 0 bases at V and 3 bases at J, leaving 5 bases unmatched. This CDR3 is CASSPPGTGWTDTQYF. The CDR3, as DNA: TGTGCCAGCTCACCACCAGGGACAGGATGGACAGATACGCAGTATTTT.

This clonotype turned up a few times. This chain's CDR3 is CASSDRFEGPNEQFF. The CDR3, as DNA: TGCGCCAGCAGTGACCGTTTCGAGGGTCCCAATGAGCAGTTCTTC. The chain links TRBV10-1 to TRBJ2-1; D perhaps matches TRBD2 (5 bases). The ends were cut back, 3 bases at V and 6 bases at J, with 15 bases in the middle. The CDR3 sequence is 15 residues long. Germline CDR1 and CDR2: WNHNN and SYGVQD (reference sequence).

In this sample, this clonotype turned up many times. The chain joins TRBV7-2 to TRBJ2-3; 10 positions agree with TRBD2. Germline values: CDR1 SGHTA, CDR2 FQGNSA. V lost 5 bases, J lost 6 bases, and 8 bases stayed unmatched. CDR3 length: 15 amino acids. DNA for the CDR3: TGTGCCAGCAGCCCCATAGCGGGGGGTCGGGATACGCAGTATTTT. This sequence encodes CASSPIAGGRDTQYF.